Listed here is a single TCR beta chain. The antigen remains unidentified. Sequencing used immunoSEQ multiplex PCR; TCRdb keeps in-frame clones, though not all of them. This table has about 150,000 clones, about 93% appearing once. This entry comes from a study of T cell responses to AZD1222 COVID-19 vaccine. Study-level results: Among spike-specific TCRs, nearly half reportedly target unmutated variant regions.

With 6 bases removed from V and 4 bases from J, the gap between germline ends came to 15 bases. The length of the CDR3 is 14 residues. Germline V gives CDR1 KGHSH, CDR2 LQKENI. The receptor was isolated from an adult who received the AZD1222 COVID-19 vaccine. The chain joins TRBV18 to TRBJ1-2; the D is unclear. Sequencing was performed on peripheral blood, taken 28 days after the second AZD1222 dose. In DNA form, the CDR3 reads TGTGCCAGCTCGTCCAACCCGGGCTCCTATGGCTACACCTTC. Its translation: CASSSNPGSYGYTF.